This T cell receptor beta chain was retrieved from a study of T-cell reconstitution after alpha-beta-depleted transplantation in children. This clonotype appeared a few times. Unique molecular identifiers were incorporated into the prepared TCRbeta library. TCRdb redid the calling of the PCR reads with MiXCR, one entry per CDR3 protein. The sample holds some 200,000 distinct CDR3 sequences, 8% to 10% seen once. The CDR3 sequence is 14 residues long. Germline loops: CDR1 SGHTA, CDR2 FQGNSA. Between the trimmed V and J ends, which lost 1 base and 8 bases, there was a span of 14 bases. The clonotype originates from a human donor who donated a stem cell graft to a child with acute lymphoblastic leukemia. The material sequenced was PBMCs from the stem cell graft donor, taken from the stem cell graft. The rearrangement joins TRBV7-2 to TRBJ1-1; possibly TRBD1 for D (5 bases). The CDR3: CASSLDAGGREAFF. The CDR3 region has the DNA TGTGCCAGCAGCTTAGATGCCGGGGGAAGGGAAGCTTTCTTT. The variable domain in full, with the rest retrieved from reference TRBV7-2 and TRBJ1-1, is GAGVSQSPSNKVTEKGKDVELRCDPISGHTALYWYRQSLGQGLEFLIYFQGNSAPDKSGLPSDRFSAERTGGSVSTLTIQRTQQEDSAVYLCASSLDAGGREAFFGQGTRLTVV.